The clone carrying this T cell receptor beta chain was observed many times. The sample belongs to a study of T-cell reconstitution after alpha-beta-depleted transplantation in children. A library of TCRbeta sequences, prepared with unique molecular identifiers, was generated. TCRdb reprocessed the PCR reads with MiXCR, giving one entry per CDR3 protein. The sample carries about 240,000 distinct CDR3 sequences, 9.5% to 15% recorded once. The germline CDR1 and CDR2 sequences are LGHNA and YSLEER. V trimming: 4 bases; J trimming: 2 bases; junction bases outside the gene matches: 16. The CDR3 covers 20 residues.

Sample: PBMCs from the stem cell graft donor, taken from the stem cell graft. This receptor was identified in a human donor who donated a stem cell graft to a child with acute lymphoblastic leukemia. The chain carries TRBV4-3 and TRBJ2-7, with 14 bases lining up with TRBD2. The CDR3 region has the DNA TGCGCCAGCAGCCCTTCGCCACCGGGACTAGCGGGAGAACCCGCCTACGAGCAGTACTTC. Translating it yields CASSPSPPGLAGEPAYEQYF.